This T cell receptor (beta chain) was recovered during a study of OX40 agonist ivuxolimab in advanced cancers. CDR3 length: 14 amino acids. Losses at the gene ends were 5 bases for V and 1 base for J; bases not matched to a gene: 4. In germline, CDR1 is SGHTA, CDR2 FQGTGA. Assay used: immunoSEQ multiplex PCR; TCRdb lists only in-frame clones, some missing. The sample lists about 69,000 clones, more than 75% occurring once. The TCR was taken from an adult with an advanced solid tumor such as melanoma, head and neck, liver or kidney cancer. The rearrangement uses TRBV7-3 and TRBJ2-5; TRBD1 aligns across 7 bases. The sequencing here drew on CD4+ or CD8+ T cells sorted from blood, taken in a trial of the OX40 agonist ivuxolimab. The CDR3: CASSPTGLQETQYF. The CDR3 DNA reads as TGTGCCAGCAGCCCGACAGGGCTCCAAGAGACCCAGTACTTC.